The source of this T cell receptor (beta chain) is a study of identical twins. TCRdb reprocessed the 5' RACE reads via MiXCR and lists one record per CDR3 protein. The sample has some 230,000 distinct CDR3 sequences; roughly 7.1% are singletons. The CDR3 has 18 amino acids. Trimming removed 4 bases from V and 0 bases from J; junction bases left unmatched: 9. The germline CDR1 and CDR2 sequences are SGHRS and YFSETQ. This clonotype has just a few counts. Its specificity is unknown. General study points: For cord blood, abundant beta clonotypes had fewer insertions, unlike memory repertoires, which showed none.

This sample also appeared in a second study, on T cells expressing NK-cell markers. That investigation notes: There were seven HCMV-seropositive donors and one seronegative donor among the eight sequenced. Several donors likewise had their CD3+CD56-NKG2C+ fraction led by these clonotypes. Whether expanded NKG2C+ T cell clones were HCMV specific stayed uncertain.

The origin of this receptor is a woman younger than 30 in good health. Sample: CD8+ T cells sorted from blood. V gene TRBV5-1 combines with J gene TRBJ2-1, with 11 bases aligning to TRBD2. CDR3 DNA sequence: TGCGCCAGCAGCCCCGGGACTAGCGGTCTGGCCTCCTACAATGAGCAGTTCTTC. Amino acids: CASSPGTSGLASYNEQFF.